These 18 T cell receptor beta chains share one sample of origin, sequenced in a study of OX40 agonist ivuxolimab in advanced cancers. Profiling relied on immunoSEQ multiplex PCR, and the TCRdb table lists in-frame clones only, not all of them. The data show over 5,500 clones, 85% to 95% seen once. The source was CD4+ or CD8+ T cells sorted from blood, collected in a trial of the OX40 agonist ivuxolimab. The receptors derive from an adult with an advanced solid tumor such as melanoma, head and neck, liver or kidney cancer.

The V gene is TRBV4-1, the J gene TRBJ2-2; TRBD1 matches at 10 bases. Germline V lookup: CDR1 MGHRA, CDR2 YSYEKL. This CDR3 region has 15 residues. The V gene end was trimmed by 4 bases and the J gene end by 6 bases; junction bases not matched to a gene: 5. CDR3 bases: TGCGCCAGCAGCCCCCGGGACAGGGGATCCGGGGAGCTGTTTTTT. Protein: CASSPRDRGSGELFF.

This rearrangement joins TRBV5-1 to TRBJ2-5; D remains unclear. Between the trimmed V and J ends, which lost 4 bases and 2 bases, there was a span of 12 bases. The germline gives CDR1 SGHRS, CDR2 YFSETQ. The CDR3 covers 14 residues. The CDR3 sequence: CASSPRTPQETQYF. CDR3 in DNA: TGCGCCAGCAGCCCCCGGACCCCACAAGAGACCCAGTACTTC.

The chain has TRBV5-4 and TRBJ2-5; TRBD1 aligns across 10 bases. Germline values: CDR1 SGHNT, CDR2 YYREEE (reference sequence). This CDR3 comprises 16 residues. Trimming cost V 4 bases and J 6 bases; bases outside gene matches: 12. CDR3 nucleotide sequence: TGTGCCAGCAGCCAGGACGGACAGGGGGGGACAAAGACCCAGTACTTC. Translation: CASSQDGQGGTKTQYF.

On this clone itself: This specimen includes other DNA sequences encoding the same CDR3. This chain uses TRBV5-1 with TRBJ2-1; TRBD1 or TRBD2 may be the D gene (5 bases each). Germline CDR1 SGHRS, CDR2 YFSETQ. The germline V and J ends were trimmed by 0 bases and 9 bases, with 13 bases remaining between them. The CDR3 is made up of 14 amino acids. CDR3 sequence: CASSLAVGGGEQFF. The CDR3 nucleotides read TGCGCCAGCAGCTTGGCCGTTGGGGGTGGTGAGCAGTTCTTC.

This chain joins TRBV6-1 and TRBJ1-1; 7 nucleotides align to TRBD1. The V and J ends lost 3 bases and 4 bases, in that order; junction bases with no gene match: 5. The CDR3 is 14 amino acids. Germline V gene sequence: CDR1 MNHNS, CDR2 SASEGT. CDR3: CASSDPTGATEAFF. The CDR3 nucleotides are TGTGCCAGCAGTGACCCCACAGGGGCCACTGAAGCTTTCTTT.

The gene calls are TRBV5-1 and TRBJ2-3; the D gene could be TRBD1 or TRBD2 (5 bases each). Germline lookup yields CDR1 SGHRS and CDR2 YFSETQ. Trimming shortened V by 2 bases and J by 2 bases, and 9 bases separated the two germline ends. The CDR3 is made up of 14 amino acids. Here the CDR3 reads CASSFGDPTDTQYF. CDR3 coding DNA: TGCGCCAGCAGCTTCGGGGACCCCACAGATACGCAGTATTTT.

V is TRBV6-5 and J is TRBJ2-5, with a possible D match to TRBD2 (6 bases). The tail of the sequence fits TRBJ2-7 better, so the J call may be wrong. From germline, CDR1 is MNHEY and CDR2 SVGAGI. The CDR3 is 14 residues long. DNA for the CDR3: TGTGCCAGCAGTTACTCTAGCGGAAACTACGAGCAGTACTTC. As protein: CASSYSSGNYEQYF.

This chain uses TRBV5-1 with TRBJ2-2; D remains ambiguous. Germline V lookup: CDR1 SGHRS, CDR2 YFSETQ. This CDR3 spans 14 amino acids. The V end lost 4 bases, the J end lost 1 base, and 8 bases lay between the germline ends. The CDR3 loop reads CASSQPVNTGELFF. The CDR3 DNA is TGCGCCAGCAGCCAACCAGTGAACACCGGGGAGCTGTTTTTT.

The rearrangement uses TRBV5-1 and TRBJ2-3; a weak D match, TRBD1 (6 bases). Deletions cut 6 bases from V and 5 bases from J, with 19 bases between. The germline V gene has CDR1 SGHRS and CDR2 YFSETQ. The CDR3 covers 15 residues. Here the CDR3 DNA reads TGCGCCAGCACCGATACAGGGTGGCCTCAAGATACGCAGTATTTT. Encoded protein: CASTDTGWPQDTQYF.

This chain connects TRBV5-5 to TRBJ2-5; D is unclear. CDR3 length: 13 amino acids. Germline-derived CDR1 and CDR2 are SGHKS and YYEKEE (reference sequence). V was shortened by 0 bases and J by 13 bases, with 16 bases between the two germline ends. CDR3 loop: CASSLELLSRGYF. As DNA, the CDR3 is TGTGCCAGCAGCTTGGAGTTGCTGTCTAGAGGGTACTTC.

V is TRBV28 and J is TRBJ2-6; 7 bases align to TRBD1. Per the germline V gene, CDR1 is MDHEN and CDR2 is SYDVKM. V shed 6 bases, J shed 3 bases, and the junction held 8 bases outside the gene matches. This CDR3 comprises 16 residues. In nucleotides, the CDR3 is TGTGCCAGCAGAGACAGGGTGGGTCATGGGGCCAACGTCCTGACTTTC. Its translation: CASRDRVGHGANVLTF.

The chain recombines TRBV15 with TRBJ2-7; a weak D match, TRBD1 (5 bases). The V end was cut by 0 bases, the J end by 2 bases, with 11 bases between. Germline assignment: CDR1 LNHNV and CDR2 YYDKDF (reference sequence). This CDR3 has 15 residues. The DNA of the CDR3 is TGTGCCACCAGCAGAGATGACAGCTTCACCTACGAGCAGTACTTC. Translated, it gives CATSRDDSFTYEQYF.

The chain is built from TRBV2 and TRBJ2-1; 12 bases line up with TRBD2. This CDR3 is 18 amino acids long. V shed 6 bases, J shed 0 bases, and the junction held 9 bases outside the gene matches. The germline V gene has CDR1 SNHLY and CDR2 FYNNEI. CDR3 sequence (DNA): TGTGCCAGCAGGAGACTAGCGGGGGCCCAAGCCTCCTACAATGAGCAGTTCTTC. Translating gives CASRRLAGAQASYNEQFF.

The rearrangement uses TRBV5-6 and TRBJ2-3; no reliable D call. The CDR3 contains 11 residues. Germline CDR1 and CDR2: SGHDT and YYEEEE. V was trimmed by 2 bases and J by 7 bases, leaving 5 bases between them. CDR3 DNA: TGTGCCAGCAGCTTAGGGAATACGCAGTATTTT. It yields the protein CASSLGNTQYF.

A single count supports this clone. V is TRBV11-2 and J is TRBJ2-3; possible D gene TRBD1, 6 bases. V shed 0 bases and J shed 0 bases, with 7 bases lying between them. This CDR3 has 15 amino acids. The V gene's germline CDR1 is SGHAT and CDR2 FQNNGV. The CDR3 DNA is TGTGCCAGCAGCTTAGAGGGGGCTAGCACAGATACGCAGTATTTT. This translates into CASSLEGASTDTQYF.

The V gene is TRBV4-1, the J gene TRBJ2-2, with 14 positions matching TRBD2. V lost 4 bases to trimming and J lost 4 bases; unmatched junction nucleotides: 5. CDR1 is MGHRA and CDR2 is YSYEKL in the germline V gene. This CDR3 has 17 amino acids. The DNA of the CDR3 is TGCGCCAGCAGCCCCATAGGACTAGCGGGAGGCACCGGGGAGCTGTTTTTT. This codes for CASSPIGLAGGTGELFF.

The chain has TRBV5-1 and TRBJ2-1; D may be TRBD1 (6 bases). With 0 bases removed from V and 5 bases from J, the gap between germline ends came to 9 bases. Germline V CDR1 and CDR2: SGHRS, YFSETQ. CDR3 size: 14 residues. The CDR3 DNA follows: TGCGCCAGCAGCTTGGGGGACACAGACAATGAGCAGTTCTTC. This translates into CASSLGDTDNEQFF.

The chain is built from TRBV6-5 and TRBJ2-4; a possible D gene is TRBD2 (5 bases). Trimming took 0 bases from V and 3 from J, leaving 12 bases between them. Germline assignment: CDR1 MNHEY and CDR2 SVGAGI. The CDR3 totals 16 residues. The CDR3 DNA reads as TGTGCCAGCAGTTACTCGATAAGCGGCGGCAAAAACATTCAGTACTTC. Amino acid sequence: CASSYSISGGKNIQYF.